This T cell receptor beta chain appears in the sequencing data of a study of cytomegalovirus exposure and HLA in healthy donors. This CDR3 has 16 amino acids. CDR1 is SNHLY, CDR2 FYNNEI, per germline. Unmatched junction bases numbered 3, after V lost 5 bases and J lost 0 bases. Amplification used 60 Vbeta primers and 13 Jbeta primers. Sequenced by immunoSEQ multiplex PCR; TCRdb stores in-frame clones only, minus some. The table records 210,000 or so clones, 78% of them present only once. As to this clone: What it recognizes is unknown.

Study-wide findings and caveats: A prior analysis recorded that most TCR beta V segments were productive about 90% or about 30% of the time. Researchers left out some V segments, among them TRBV6-2 and TRBV6-3, as indistinguishable. A later analysis revealed that TCR association rates differed between HLA loci, peaking at DRB1 and bottoming out at HLA-C.

The chain is built from TRBV2 and TRBJ2-3, with TRBD2 matching 12 bases. Sequences were obtained from PBMCs. The source is a boy between 10 and 17 years old in good health and CMV-seronegative. CDR3 loop: CASSPTSGGSTDTQYF. The DNA for the CDR3 is TGTGCCAGCAGTCCGACTAGCGGGGGCAGCACAGATACGCAGTATTTT.